The source of this T cell receptor beta chain is a study of blood T cells in healthy people across ages. Study-wide results and caveats: More naive CD4+ cells and higher diversity marked long-lived donors relative to aged donors.

Combining a sample-barcoded 5' primer with a J-beta primer mix, a second PCR ran for roughly 7 to 12 cycles. TCRdb passed the 5' RACE reads through MiXCR, listing each CDR3 protein once. The repertoire holds 780,000 or so distinct CDR3 sequences, with approximately 25% as singletons. CDR1 SEHNR and CDR2 FQNEAQ come from the germline V gene (reference sequence). V lost 4 bases, J lost 2 bases, and 6 bases stayed unmatched. The CDR3 consists of 16 residues. A remark on this clonotype: Its antigen is currently unknown.

This sample was also put to use in a study of T cells of mothers and their children. That paper notes: Maternal samples each gave over 9 million TCR beta CDR3 reads, and child samples roughly 3.3 million each. Related mother-child pairs showed slightly, non-significantly higher overlap than unrelated pairs.

The rearrangement uses TRBV7-9 and TRBJ1-5; TRBD1 agrees at 9 bases. The source of this sequence is a boy under 18 in good health. Sequences were obtained from blood. As DNA, the CDR3 is TGTGCCAGCAGCTCCTCTGACAGGGGGGGCAATCAGCCCCAGCATTTT. It encodes CASSSSDRGGNQPQHF. Variable domain in full (rest from reference TRBV7-9 and TRBJ1-5): DTGVSQNPRHKITKRGQNVTFRCDPISEHNRLYWYRQTLGQGPEFLTYFQNEAQLEKSRLLSDRFSAERPKGSFSTLEIQRTEQGDSAMYLCASSSSDRGGNQPQHFGDGTRLSIL.